Listed below are T cell receptor beta chains from one sample, sequenced in a study of cytomegalovirus exposure and HLA in healthy donors. Assay used: immunoSEQ multiplex PCR; TCRdb lists only in-frame clones, some missing. The data show around 130,000 clones, roughly four fifths seen once. Sequencing was carried out using PBMCs. These receptors were taken from a woman aged 40 to 55 in good health and CMV-seropositive. CDR3s include the opening cysteine and the closing phenylalanine or tryptophan. Each record gives: clone size, J gene, V gene, D gene, CDR3 protein, CDR3 DNA. A D gene is named only where the DNA matches it firmly. Not all rows give a size; the values are once, few, many and, for expanded clones, a class.

>-|TRBJ2-7|TRBV28|TRBD1
CASSYRQGYEQYF
TGTGCCAGCAGTTATCGACAGGGTTACGAGCAGTACTTC
>-|TRBJ1-1|TRBV9|-
CASSPALNTEAFF
TGTGCCAGCAGCCCAGCGCTGAACACTGAAGCTTTCTTT
>-|TRBJ2-3|TRBV30|-
CAWVSRDTQYF
TGTGCCTGGGTGTCCCGGGATACGCAGTATTTT
>once|TRBJ2-3|TRBV28|-
CASSLVTDTQYF
TGTGCCAGCAGCTTAGTAACAGATACGCAGTATTTT
>-|TRBJ2-1|TRBV7-9|TRBD2
CASSTPREGSSYNEQFF
TGTGCCAGCAGCACCCCGAGGGAGGGAAGCTCCTACAATGAGCAGTTCTTC
>-|TRBJ2-3|TRBV15|-
CATSRDGTDTQYF
TGTGCCACCAGCAGAGACGGCACAGATACGCAGTATTTT
>-|TRBJ2-1|TRBV4-3|TRBD2
CASSQEVGFFSGKQFF
TGCGCCAGCAGCCAAGAAGTGGGTTTTTTTAGCGGGAAGCAGTTCTTC
>-|TRBJ2-1|TRBV2|-
CASSQDFSYNEQFF
TGTGCCAGCAGTCAGGACTTCTCCTACAATGAGCAGTTCTTC
>-|TRBJ2-5|TRBV6-1|TRBD2
CASSEVGLAGSQYF
TGTGCCAGCAGTGAAGTTGGACTAGCGGGTTCCCAGTACTTC
>-|TRBJ2-5|TRBV2|TRBD2
CASRSGTYQETQYF
TGTGCCAGCAGGAGCGGGACCTACCAAGAGACCCAGTACTTC
>-|TRBJ1-5|TRBV21-1|-
CASMFRKVLTGGNQPQHF
TGTGCCAGCATGTTTAGGAAGGTCCTTACAGGGGGCAATCAGCCCCAGCATTTT
>-|TRBJ2-3|TRBV9|TRBD2
CASSVDYSRELTDTQYF
TGTGCCAGCAGCGTAGATTATTCGCGGGAGCTAACCGATACGCAGTATTTT
>-|TRBJ2-7|TRBV23-1|TRBD2
CASRISGRSHEQYF
TGCGCCAGCAGGATTAGCGGGAGATCCCACGAGCAGTACTTC
>-|TRBJ2-7|TRBV7-3|-
CASSFAGPPYEQYF
TGTGCCAGCAGCTTCGCGGGGCCCCCCTACGAGCAGTACTTC
>few|TRBJ2-1|TRBV10-1|-
CASSARGAGEQFF
TGCGCCAGCAGTGCCCGGGGGGCTGGTGAGCAGTTCTTC
>few|TRBJ2-5|TRBV6-6|-
CASSSYAGTGTETQYF
TGTGCCAGCAGTTCTTACGCGGGAACTGGTACAGAGACCCAGTACTTC
>-|TRBJ1-4|TRBV19|-
CASRKGDSNEKLFF
TGTGCCAGTAGGAAAGGGGACTCTAATGAAAAACTGTTTTTT
>-|TRBJ2-6|TRBV11-1|-
CASRLQGGANVLTF
TGTGCCAGCAGACTACAGGGTGGGGCCAACGTCCTGACTTTC
>-|TRBJ2-1|TRBV5-1|TRBD2
CASSGRGGLNNEQFF
TGCGCCAGCAGCGGACGGGGGGGCCTCAACAATGAGCAGTTCTTC
>-|TRBJ2-5|TRBV11-3|TRBD1
CASRGTGEETQYF
TGTGCCAGCAGGGGAACAGGGGAAGAGACCCAGTACTTC
>-|TRBJ1-2|TRBV27|-
CASSFTSNYGYTF
TGTGCCAGCAGTTTCACCAGTAACTATGGCTACACCTTC
>-|TRBJ1-1|TRBV7-8|TRBD1
CASSSRQGTEAFF
TGTGCCAGCAGCTCCCGACAGGGGACTGAAGCTTTCTTT
>-|TRBJ2-5|TRBV28|-
CASKNPGWETQYF
TGTGCCAGCAAAAACCCGGGATGGGAGACCCAGTACTTC
>-|TRBJ2-7|TRBV7-9|-
CASSLMQGGTYEQYF
TGTGCCAGCAGCTTAATGCAGGGAGGAACCTACGAGCAGTACTTC
>-|TRBJ2-7|TRBV4-2|-
CASSPGRGRGEHSYEQYF
TGTGCCAGCAGCCCTGGGCGTGGCCGGGGAGAACACTCCTACGAGCAGTACTTC
>-|TRBJ2-3|TRBV7-3|-
CASSLIGGPISTDTQYF
TGTGCCAGCAGCTTAATTGGAGGGCCTATATCCACAGATACGCAGTATTTT
>-|TRBJ2-2|TRBV15|-
CATSRDLSGVETGELFF
TGTGCCACCAGCAGAGATCTATCAGGGGTAGAGACCGGGGAGCTGTTTTTT
>-|TRBJ2-3|TRBV7-9|TRBD2
CASSSSGRDVTDTQYF
TGTGCCAGCAGCTCTAGCGGGAGGGACGTTACAGATACGCAGTATTTT
>-|TRBJ1-1|TRBV15|-
CATSRDRGTGAFF
TGTGCCACCAGCAGAGACAGGGGCACTGGAGCTTTCTTT
>few|TRBJ2-1|TRBV19|TRBD2
CASSKILAGGNNEQFF
TGTGCCAGTAGTAAAATACTAGCGGGGGGCAACAATGAGCAGTTCTTC
>-|TRBJ1-1|TRBV18|-
CASSPWTDMNTEAFF
TGTGCCAGCTCACCGTGGACAGACATGAACACTGAAGCTTTCTTT
>-|TRBJ2-7|TRBV20-1|TRBD2
CSARLAGEQYF
TGCAGTGCCCGACTAGCGGGAGAGCAGTACTTC
>-|TRBJ1-2|TRBV7-3|-
CASSPTDGAGGYTF
TGTGCCAGCAGCCCTACGGATGGGGCGGGGGGCTACACCTTC
>-|TRBJ1-2|TRBV5-1|-
CASSGTDGSYGYTF
TGCGCCAGCAGCGGAACAGACGGTTCCTATGGCTACACCTTC
>-|TRBJ1-1|TRBV4-2|TRBD1
CASSQAPTGAPNTEAFF
TGTGCCAGCAGCCAAGCCCCGACAGGGGCCCCGAACACTGAAGCTTTCTTT
>few|TRBJ2-5|TRBV2|TRBD2
CASSVEAGERETQYF
TGTGCCAGCAGTGTTGAGGCGGGGGAACGAGAGACCCAGTACTTC
>-|TRBJ2-7|TRBV5-6|TRBD1
CASSLVGQGAYEQYF
TGTGCCAGCAGCTTGGTGGGACAGGGTGCCTACGAGCAGTACTTC
>-|TRBJ1-5|TRBV27|-
CASAPFRNSNQPQHF
TGTGCCTCAGCACCGTTCAGGAATAGCAATCAGCCCCAGCATTTT
>-|TRBJ2-7|TRBV28|-
CASSFRSYEQYF
TGTGCCAGCAGTTTCCGCTCCTACGAGCAGTACTTC
>-|TRBJ1-5|TRBV11-2|-
CASSLGQGNQPQHF
TGTGCCAGCAGCTTAGGACAGGGCAATCAGCCCCAGCATTTT
>-|TRBJ1-6|TRBV9|-
CASSVATALNSPLHF
TGTGCCAGCAGCGTAGCGACAGCCCTAAATTCACCCCTCCACTTT
>-|TRBJ2-7|TRBV9|TRBD1
CASSPGTGGAYEQYF
TGTGCCAGCAGCCCCGGGACAGGGGGCGCCTACGAGCAGTACTTC
>-|TRBJ1-1|TRBV5-1|-
CASSLEQDTEAFF
TGCGCCAGCAGCTTGGAGCAGGACACTGAAGCTTTCTTT
>-|TRBJ2-5|TRBV5-1|TRBD2
CASSLAPLTSGGPVETQYF
TGCGCCAGCAGCTTGGCCCCCTTGACTAGCGGGGGGCCGGTAGAGACCCAGTACTTC
>-|TRBJ2-1|TRBV2|-
CASSVARGEQFF
TGTGCCAGCAGTGTAGCGAGAGGGGAGCAGTTCTTC
>-|TRBJ1-5|TRBV28|TRBD1
CASSPRQGWQPQHF
TGTGCCAGCAGTCCTCGACAGGGTTGGCAGCCCCAGCATTTT
>-|TRBJ1-3|TRBV2|-
CASSEIGMGGNTIYF
TGTGCCAGCAGTGAAATCGGGATGGGGGGAAACACCATATATTTT
>-|TRBJ2-7|TRBV5-1|TRBD1
CASSLLEGQGSYEQYF
TGCGCCAGCAGCTTGCTTGAGGGACAGGGTAGTTACGAGCAGTACTTC
>-|TRBJ2-1|TRBV27|-
CASSFSSYNEQFF
TGTGCCAGCAGTTTCTCCTCCTACAATGAGCAGTTCTTC
>-|TRBJ2-7|TRBV7-9|-
CASSSQVGTYEQYF
TGTGCCAGCAGCTCCCAGGTTGGTACCTACGAGCAGTACTTC
>-|TRBJ1-5|TRBV27|TRBD1
CASSGSGQGRNQPQHF
TGTGCCAGCAGTGGGTCAGGACAGGGAAGGAATCAGCCCCAGCATTTT
>-|TRBJ1-2|TRBV11-2|-
CASSTDLPGYTF
TGTGCCAGCAGCACAGATTTACCTGGCTACACCTTC